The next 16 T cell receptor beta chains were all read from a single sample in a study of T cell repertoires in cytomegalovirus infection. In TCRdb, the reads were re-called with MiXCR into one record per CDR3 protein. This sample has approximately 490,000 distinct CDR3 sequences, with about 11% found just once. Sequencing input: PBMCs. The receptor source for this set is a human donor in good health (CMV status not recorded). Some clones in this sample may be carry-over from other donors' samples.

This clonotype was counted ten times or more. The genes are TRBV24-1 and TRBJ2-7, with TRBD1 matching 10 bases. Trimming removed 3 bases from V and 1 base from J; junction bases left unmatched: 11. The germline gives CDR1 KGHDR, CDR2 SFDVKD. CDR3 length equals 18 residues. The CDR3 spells CATSDQITGTGVSYEQYF. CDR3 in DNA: TGTGCCACCAGTGATCAGATTACCGGGACAGGGGTTTCCTACGAGCAGTACTTC.

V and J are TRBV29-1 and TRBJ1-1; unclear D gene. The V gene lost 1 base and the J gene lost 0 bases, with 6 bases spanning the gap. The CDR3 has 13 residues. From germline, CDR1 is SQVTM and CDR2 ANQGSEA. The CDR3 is CSVEGTVNTEAFF. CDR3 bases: TGCAGCGTTGAAGGGACGGTGAACACTGAAGCTTTCTTT.

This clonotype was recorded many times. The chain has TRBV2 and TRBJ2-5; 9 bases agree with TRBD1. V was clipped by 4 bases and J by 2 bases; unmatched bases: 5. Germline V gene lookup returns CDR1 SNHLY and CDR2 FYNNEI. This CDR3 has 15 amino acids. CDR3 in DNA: TGTGCCAGCAGTGGGCGGACAGGGGCACAAGAGACCCAGTACTTC. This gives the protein CASSGRTGAQETQYF.

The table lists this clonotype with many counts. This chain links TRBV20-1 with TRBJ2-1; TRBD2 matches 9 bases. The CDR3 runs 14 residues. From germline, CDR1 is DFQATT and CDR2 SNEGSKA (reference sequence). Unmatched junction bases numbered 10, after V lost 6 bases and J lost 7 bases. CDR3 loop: CSALDGAGGNEQFF. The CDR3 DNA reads TGCAGTGCACTAGACGGGGCGGGAGGGAATGAGCAGTTCTTC.

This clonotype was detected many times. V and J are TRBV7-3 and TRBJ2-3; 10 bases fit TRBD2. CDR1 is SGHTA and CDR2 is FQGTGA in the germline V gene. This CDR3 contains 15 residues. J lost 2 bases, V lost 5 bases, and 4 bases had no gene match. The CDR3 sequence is CASSALAGATDTQYF. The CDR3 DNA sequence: TGTGCCAGCAGCGCTCTAGCGGGGGCCACAGATACGCAGTATTTT.

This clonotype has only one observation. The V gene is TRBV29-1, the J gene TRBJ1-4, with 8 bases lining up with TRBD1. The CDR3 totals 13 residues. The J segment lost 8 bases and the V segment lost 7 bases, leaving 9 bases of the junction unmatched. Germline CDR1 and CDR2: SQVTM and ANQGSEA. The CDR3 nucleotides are TGCAGCGCGACGACACAGGGGGGCGAAAAACTGTTTTTT. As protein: CSATTQGGEKLFF.

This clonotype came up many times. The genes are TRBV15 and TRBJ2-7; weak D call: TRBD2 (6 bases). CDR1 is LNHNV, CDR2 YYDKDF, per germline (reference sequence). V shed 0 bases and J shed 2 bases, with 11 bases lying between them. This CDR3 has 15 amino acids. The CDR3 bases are TGTGCCACCAGCAGAGAGCCGGGAGTCCCCTACGAGCAGTACTTC. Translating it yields CATSREPGVPYEQYF.

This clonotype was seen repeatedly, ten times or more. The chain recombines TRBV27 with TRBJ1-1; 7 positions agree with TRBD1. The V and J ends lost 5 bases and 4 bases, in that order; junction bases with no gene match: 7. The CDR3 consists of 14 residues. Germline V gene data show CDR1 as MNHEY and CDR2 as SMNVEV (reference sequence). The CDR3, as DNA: TGTGCCAGCAGTCTTCGACAGGGTAGCACTGAAGCTTTCTTT. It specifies CASSLRQGSTEAFF.

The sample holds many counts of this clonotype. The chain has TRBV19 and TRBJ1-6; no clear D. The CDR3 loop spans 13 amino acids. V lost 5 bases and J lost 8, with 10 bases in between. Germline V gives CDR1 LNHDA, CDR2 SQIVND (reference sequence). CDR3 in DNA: TGTGCCAGTAGTGAAGGCCTTTATTCACCCCTCCACTTT. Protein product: CASSEGLYSPLHF.

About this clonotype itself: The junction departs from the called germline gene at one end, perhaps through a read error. CDR3 loop: CASRRLAGGNEQLF. The CDR3 DNA reads as TGTGCCAGCAGGAGGCTAGCGGGAGGCAATGAGCAGTTATTC. This sequence joins TRBV11-2 and TRBJ2-1, with 11 positions matching TRBD2. The length of the CDR3 is 14 residues. CDR1 is SGHAT and CDR2 is FQNNGV in the germline V gene.

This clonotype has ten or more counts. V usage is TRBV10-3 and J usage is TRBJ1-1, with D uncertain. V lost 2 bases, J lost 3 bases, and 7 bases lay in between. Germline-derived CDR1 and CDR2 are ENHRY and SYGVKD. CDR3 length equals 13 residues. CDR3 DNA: TGTGCCATCAGTGAGCGGTCGGACACTGAAGCTTTCTTT. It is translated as CAISERSDTEAFF.

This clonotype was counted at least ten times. The DNA for the CDR3 is TGTGCCAGCAGTCCTGACAGAGTGATAGCCAAAAACATTCAGTACTTC. Its translation is CASSPDRVIAKNIQYF. This chain links TRBV5-4 with TRBJ2-4, with D tentatively TRBD1 (5 bases). This CDR3 spans 16 amino acids. The germline CDR1 and CDR2 sequences are SGHNT and YYREEE (reference sequence). Trimming left V 5 bases short and J 0 bases short, with 15 bases between. The whole variable domain, filled in from reference TRBV5-4 and TRBJ2-4, reads ETGVTQSPTHLIKTRGQQVTLRCSSQSGHNTVSWYQQALGQGPQFIFQYYREEENGRGNFPPRFSGLQFPNYSSELNVNALELDDSALYLCASSPDRVIAKNIQYFGAGTRLSVL.

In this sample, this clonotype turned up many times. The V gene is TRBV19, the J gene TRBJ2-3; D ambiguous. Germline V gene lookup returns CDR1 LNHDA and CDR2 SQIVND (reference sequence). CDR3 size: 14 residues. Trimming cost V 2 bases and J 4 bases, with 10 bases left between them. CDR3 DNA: TGTGCCAGTAGTATACGGACCTCGGCAGATACGCAGTATTTT. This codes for CASSIRTSADTQYF.

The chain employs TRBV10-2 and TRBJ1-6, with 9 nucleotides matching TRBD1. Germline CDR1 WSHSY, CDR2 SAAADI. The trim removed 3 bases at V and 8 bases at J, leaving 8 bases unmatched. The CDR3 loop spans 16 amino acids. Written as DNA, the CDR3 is TGCGCCAGCAGTGATAGGGACAGGGTCCAGGATTCACCCCTCCACTTT. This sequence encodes CASSDRDRVQDSPLHF.

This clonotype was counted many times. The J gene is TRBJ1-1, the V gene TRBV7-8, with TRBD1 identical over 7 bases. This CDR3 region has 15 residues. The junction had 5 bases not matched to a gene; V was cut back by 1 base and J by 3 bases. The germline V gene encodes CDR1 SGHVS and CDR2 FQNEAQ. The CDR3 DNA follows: TGTGCCAGCAGCTTAGTCCCCCAGGGGGACACTGAAGCTTTCTTT. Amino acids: CASSLVPQGDTEAFF.

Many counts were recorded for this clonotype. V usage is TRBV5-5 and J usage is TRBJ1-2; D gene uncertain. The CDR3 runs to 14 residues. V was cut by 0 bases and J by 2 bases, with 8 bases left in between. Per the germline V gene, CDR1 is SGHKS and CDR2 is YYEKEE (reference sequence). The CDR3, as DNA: TGTGCCAGCAGCTTGGAGCAGGTGAACTATGGCTACACCTTC. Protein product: CASSLEQVNYGYTF.